What follows are 19 T cell receptor beta chains derived from one specimen sequenced in a study of liver allograft versus peripheral blood T cells. The wider study: Repertoires from peripheral blood of liver transplant recipients were compared with those inside their transplanted livers.

TCRdb reprocessed the reads via MiXCR and lists one record per CDR3 protein. The data contain 5,700 or so distinct CDR3 sequences, about a sixth of them singletons. Receptors were obtained from a human patient who had a liver transplant. The graft donor may have given rise to some T cells.

There are many counts of this clonotype. The rearrangement uses TRBV28 and TRBJ1-4, with unresolved D. The CDR3 sequence is 15 residues long. Germline values: CDR1 MDHEN, CDR2 SYDVKM. Trimming shortened V by 2 bases and J by 1 base, and 8 bases separated the two germline ends. The CDR3 coding sequence is TGTGCCAGCAGTTTAATCCCAGGAACTAATGAAAAACTGTTTTTT. It specifies CASSLIPGTNEKLFF.

The rearrangement links TRBV9 to TRBJ1-1, with 8 positions matching TRBD1. Per germline, CDR1 SGDLS and CDR2 YYNGEE. The V and J ends lost 0 bases and 3 bases, in that order; junction bases with no gene match: 4. The CDR3 runs to 15 residues. The DNA of the CDR3 is TGTGCCAGCAGCGTAGTTGGGGACAGGTACACTGAAGCTTTCTTT. Translating gives CASSVVGDRYTEAFF. Looking up the rest from reference TRBV9 and TRBJ1-1 gives the full variable domain: DSGVTQTPKHLITATGQRVTLRCSPRSGDLSVYWYQQSLDQGLQFLIQYYNGEERAKGNILERFSAQQFPDLHSELNLSSLELGDSALYFCASSVVGDRYTEAFFGQGTRLTVV.

Written as DNA, the CDR3 is TGTGCCAGCAGGCCTGGATGGGGGAAGGGGAACACTGAAGCTTTCTTT. Translated, it gives CASRPGWGKGNTEAFF. The V call is TRBV12-3 or TRBV12-4, the J call TRBJ1-1, with D tentatively TRBD1 (5 bases). CDR3 length: 16 amino acids. V lost 6 bases to trimming and J lost 1 base, with 18 bases between them.

The table lists this clonotype with many counts. The V gene is TRBV7-2, the J gene TRBJ2-7; no reliable D call. V was cut by 0 bases and J by 4 bases, with 7 bases left in between. This CDR3 spans 13 amino acids. Germline lookup yields CDR1 SGHTA and CDR2 FQGNSA. CDR3 sequence: CASSLAFGYEQYF. CDR3 sequence (DNA): TGTGCCAGCAGCTTAGCGTTCGGGTACGAGCAGTACTTC.

The chain combines TRBV12-3 or TRBV12-4 with TRBJ2-7; weak D call: TRBD2 (6 bases). The CDR3 contains 13 residues. The V end was cut by 7 bases, the J end by 6 bases, with 16 bases between. The CDR3 DNA reads as TGTGCCAGCACCTGGGGGGTTCGCACCGAGCAGTACTTC. This encodes CASTWGVRTEQYF.

In its sample, this clonotype ranks as medium-sized (0.01 to 0.1%). The J gene is TRBJ2-3, the V gene TRBV6-5, with 10 bases matching TRBD2. V shed 6 bases and J 6 bases; nucleotides not matched to a gene: 6. Looked up from germline, CDR1 is MNHEY and CDR2 is SVGAGI. This CDR3 contains 14 residues. Here the CDR3 reads CASRTSGSGDTQYF. CDR3 sequence (DNA): TGTGCCAGCAGGACTAGCGGGTCGGGGGATACGCAGTATTTT.

On this clonotype itself: A read error is possible here, since a much larger clone lies one base away. This likely comes from a read error, as the CDR3 has no conserved phenylalanine or tryptophan at its end. V gene TRBV5-5 combines with J gene TRBJ2-7; TRBD2 aligns across 9 bases. The CDR3 is 16 amino acids. Germline CDR1 is SGHKS and CDR2 is YYEKEE (reference sequence). With V trimmed by 0 bases and J by 1 base, 5 bases remained unmatched. CDR3 protein: CASSLAISGGSYEQYL. The CDR3 DNA reads TGTGCCAGCAGCTTGGCCATTAGCGGGGGATCCTACGAGCAGTACTTA.

The sample holds a few counts of this clonotype. The chain couples TRBV19 to TRBJ1-1; no firm D call. Germline V gives CDR1 LNHDA, CDR2 SQIVND (reference sequence). This CDR3 comprises 13 residues. Trimming took off 2 bases at V and 7 bases at J, with 11 bases between the two ends. The CDR3 nucleotides are TGTGCCAGTAGTATAAGGGAGGGTGGTGAAGCTTTCTTT. Translating gives CASSIREGGEAFF.

V usage is TRBV12-3 or TRBV12-4 and J usage is TRBJ2-7; 7 bases are a match to TRBD2. The CDR3 loop spans 16 amino acids. V was pared by 3 bases and J by 3 bases, with 11 bases of the junction left unmatched. This chain's CDR3 is CASSFPGRGGDYEQYF. The CDR3 region has the DNA TGTGCCAGCAGTTTCCCCGGACGGGGAGGGGACTACGAGCAGTACTTC.

Sample share makes this clonotype medium-sized. V gene TRBV6-2 or TRBV6-3 combines with J gene TRBJ1-5; D remains ambiguous. Germline CDR1 reads MNHEY; CDR2 reads SVGEGT. Between the trimmed V and J ends, which lost 2 bases and 6 bases, there was a span of 5 bases. The CDR3 is made up of 12 amino acids. CDR3 sequence: CASSYSPQPQHF. In DNA, the CDR3 is TGTGCCAGCAGTTACAGTCCTCAGCCCCAGCATTTT.

The sample holds many counts of this clonotype. V gene TRBV9 combines with J gene TRBJ1-2; D gene ambiguous. The length of the CDR3 is 16 residues. V was cut by 0 bases and J by 5 bases, with 17 bases left in between. Germline CDR1 and CDR2: SGDLS and YYNGEE. CDR3 DNA: TGTGCCAGCAGCGTAGCCGCCATTTGGAGGGATTATGGCTACACCTTC. Its translation: CASSVAAIWRDYGYTF.

This clonotype is deemed medium-sized. The rearrangement uses TRBV15 and TRBJ1-2; 7 bases fit TRBD1. Germline CDR1 reads LNHNV; CDR2 reads YYDKDF (reference sequence). This CDR3 region has 15 residues. Trimming took 3 bases from V and 8 from J; bases not matched to a gene: 12. CDR3 residues: CATSSLRTGTGGYTF. CDR3 bases: TGTGCCACCAGCAGCCTCCGGACAGGAACTGGCGGCTACACCTTC. The whole variable domain, remainder taken from reference TRBV15 and TRBJ1-2, is DAMVIQNPRYQVTQFGKPVTLSCSQTLNHNVMYWYQQKSSQAPKLLFHYYDKDFNNEADTPDNFQSRRPNTSFCFLDIRSPGLGDTAMYLCATSSLRTGTGGYTFGSGTRLTVV.

This clonotype was seen ten or more times. The chain recombines TRBV27 with TRBJ2-3; D gene ambiguous. The CDR3 runs 14 residues. V lost 2 bases, J lost 4 bases, and 10 bases lay in between. Looked up from germline, CDR1 is MNHEY and CDR2 is SMNVEV (reference sequence). The chain's CDR3 is CASSLRWSPDTQYF. The CDR3 DNA reads as TGTGCCAGCAGTTTACGGTGGAGCCCAGATACGCAGTATTTT.

The chain is built from TRBV7-2 and TRBJ2-3; TRBD2 agrees at 13 bases. The CDR3 spans 20 residues. V trimming: 2 bases; J trimming: 0 bases; junction bases outside the gene matches: 11. Per germline, CDR1 SGHTA and CDR2 FQGNSA. This CDR3 is CASSLFSPGTSGASTDTQYF. Written as DNA, the CDR3 is TGTGCCAGCAGCTTATTCAGCCCCGGGACTAGCGGGGCGAGCACAGATACGCAGTATTTT. Variable domain in full (rest from reference TRBV7-2 and TRBJ2-3): GAGVSQSPSNKVTEKGKDVELRCDPISGHTALYWYRQSLGQGLEFLIYFQGNSAPDKSGLPSDRFSAERTGGSVSTLTIQRTQQEDSAVYLCASSLFSPGTSGASTDTQYFGPGTRLTVL.

This clonotype was observed a handful of times. The CDR3 DNA reads as TGTGCCAGCAGTTTAACGGGGAGGCAAGAGACCCAGTACTTC. It encodes CASSLTGRQETQYF. The chain is built from TRBV12-3 or TRBV12-4 and TRBJ2-5; D perhaps matches TRBD2 (6 bases). Trimming took 2 bases from V and 2 from J, leaving 9 bases between them. CDR3 length: 14 residues.

This clonotype was picked up many times. CDR3 residues: CASSLAGGTDTQYF. DNA of the CDR3: TGTGCCAGCAGTTTGGCGGGGGGCACAGATACGCAGTATTTT. The chain employs TRBV28 and TRBJ2-3; 7 bases are shared with TRBD2. This CDR3 is built from 14 residues. Losses at the gene ends were 3 bases for V and 1 base for J; bases not matched to a gene: 1. Germline V CDR1 and CDR2: MDHEN, SYDVKM. Variable domain in full (rest from reference TRBV28 and TRBJ2-3): DVKVTQSSRYLVKRTGEKVFLECVQDMDHENMFWYRQDPGLGLRLIYFSYDVKMKEKGDIPEGYSVSREKKERFSLILESASTNQTSMYLCASSLAGGTDTQYFGPGTRLTVL.

This clonotype turned up a few times. This chain connects TRBV20-1 to TRBJ1-1; D perhaps matches TRBD1 (5 bases). Germline CDR1 is DFQATT and CDR2 is SNEGSKA (reference sequence). V was clipped by 5 bases and J by 8 bases, with 15 bases between them. The CDR3 runs to 12 residues. In nucleotides, the CDR3 is TGCAGTGCTCGGGACCCCCGTCGCGAAGCTTTCTTT. It yields the protein CSARDPRREAFF.

In its sample, this clonotype was seen a few times. The CDR3 DNA sequence: TGCGCCAGCAGTGAGACGCCAGCGGGGAGCTCTTGCGGCCAAGAGACCCAGTACTTC. Translation: CASSETPAGSSCGQETQYF. The rearrangement uses TRBV10-1 and TRBJ2-5; 7 positions agree with TRBD2. This CDR3 has 19 residues. Germline V gene lookup returns CDR1 WNHNN and CDR2 SYGVQD (reference sequence). The junction had 16 bases not matched to a gene; V was cut back by 2 bases and J by 1 base.

This chain joins TRBV12-3 or TRBV12-4 and TRBJ2-5, with a tentative D call TRBD1 (6 bases). V lost 3 bases and J 5 bases, leaving 19 bases between the germline ends. The CDR3 contains 16 residues. The CDR3 DNA reads TGTGCCAGCAGTTTGGGGGCAGTTGTGGTAGTGGAGACCCAGTACTTC. Encoded protein: CASSLGAVVVVETQYF.